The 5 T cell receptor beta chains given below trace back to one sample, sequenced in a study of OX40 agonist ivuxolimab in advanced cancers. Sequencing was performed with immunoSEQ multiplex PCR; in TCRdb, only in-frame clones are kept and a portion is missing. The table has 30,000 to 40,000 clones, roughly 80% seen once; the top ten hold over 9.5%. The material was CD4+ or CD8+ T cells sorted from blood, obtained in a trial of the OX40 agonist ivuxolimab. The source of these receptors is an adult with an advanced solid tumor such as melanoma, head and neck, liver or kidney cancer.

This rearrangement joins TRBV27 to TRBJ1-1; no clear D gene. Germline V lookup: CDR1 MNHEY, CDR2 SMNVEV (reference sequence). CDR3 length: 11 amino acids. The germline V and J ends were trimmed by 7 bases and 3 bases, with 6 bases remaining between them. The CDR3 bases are TGTGCCAGCACGGGGTACACTGAAGCTTTCTTT. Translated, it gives CASTGYTEAFF.

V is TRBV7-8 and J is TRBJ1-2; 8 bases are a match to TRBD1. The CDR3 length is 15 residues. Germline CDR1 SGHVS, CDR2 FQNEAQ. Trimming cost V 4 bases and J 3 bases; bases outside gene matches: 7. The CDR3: CASSSLQGADYGYTF. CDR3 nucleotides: TGTGCCAGCAGCTCCCTGCAGGGGGCGGACTATGGCTACACCTTC.

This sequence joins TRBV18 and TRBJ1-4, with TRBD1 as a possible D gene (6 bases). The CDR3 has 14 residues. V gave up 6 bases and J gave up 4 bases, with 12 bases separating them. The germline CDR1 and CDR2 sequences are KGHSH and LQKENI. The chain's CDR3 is CASSPTGINEKLFF. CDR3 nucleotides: TGTGCCAGCTCTCCCACAGGGATTAATGAAAAACTGTTTTTT.

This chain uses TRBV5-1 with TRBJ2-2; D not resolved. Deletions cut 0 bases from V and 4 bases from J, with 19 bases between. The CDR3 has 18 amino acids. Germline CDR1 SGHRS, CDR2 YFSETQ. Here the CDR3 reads CASSLEYQLAMRTGELFF. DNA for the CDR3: TGCGCCAGCAGCTTGGAGTACCAATTGGCAATGCGCACCGGGGAGCTGTTTTTT.

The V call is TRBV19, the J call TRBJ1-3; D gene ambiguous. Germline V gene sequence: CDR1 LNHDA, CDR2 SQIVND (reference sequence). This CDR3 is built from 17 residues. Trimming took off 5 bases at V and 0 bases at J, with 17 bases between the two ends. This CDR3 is CASSWSLPQSSGNTIYF. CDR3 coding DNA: TGTGCCAGTAGTTGGTCCCTCCCCCAGAGCTCTGGAAACACCATATATTTT.